The rows below give T cell receptor beta chains drawn from one sample of a study of T cells in localized non-small cell lung cancer. Profiled with immunoSEQ multiplex PCR; TCRdb holds only in-frame clones, not every one. The data show about 78,000 clones, 70% to 90% seen once. The sample in question was peripheral blood, obtained before any cancer treatment. These receptors were collected from a man aged 40 to 70 with stage I lung adenocarcinoma. Each CDR3 is given with its conserved first and last residue. The order of the fields is V gene, CDR3 protein.

v_gene: TRBV6-1
CDR3aa: CASSEVRAHTF

v_gene: TRBV11-2
CDR3aa: CASSLGQAGGISPLHF

v_gene: TRBV7-2
CDR3aa: CASSYTYSGGVGTDTQYF

v_gene: TRBV27
CDR3aa: CASSYGLGARGFF

v_gene: TRBV15
CDR3aa: CATSRDPGQNEKLFF

v_gene: TRBV5-6
CDR3aa: CASSKRLAGLQETQYF

v_gene: TRBV6-4
CDR3aa: CASRKDRLSSYNSPLHF

v_gene: TRBV5-8
CDR3aa: CASSLNGVPGQGETQYF

v_gene: TRBV10-1
CDR3aa: CASSAYREAEQFF

v_gene: TRBV19
CDR3aa: CASKTRADQPQHF

v_gene: TRBV9
CDR3aa: CASASSADTQYF

v_gene: TRBV2
CDR3aa: CASIPDRGQTGELFF

v_gene: TRBV11-3
CDR3aa: CASSLDRETQYF

v_gene: TRBV7-9
CDR3aa: CASSLISNNEQFF